Included here is one TCR beta chain sequence, with context. The antigen remains undetermined. The data stem from a study of cytomegalovirus exposure and HLA in healthy donors. General observations from the study: Of the V segments, some could not be distinguished, including TRBV6-2 and TRBV6-3, and were excluded. Researchers catalogued 164 TCR beta chains as cytomegalovirus-associated. A previous analysis found most TCR beta V segments productive roughly 90% or roughly 30% of the time.

The CDR3 has 14 amino acids. V lost 6 bases to trimming and J lost 1 base; unmatched junction nucleotides: 4. From germline, CDR1 is SQVTM and CDR2 ANQGSEA. The PCR employed 60 Vbeta primers together with 13 Jbeta primers. Assay used: immunoSEQ multiplex PCR; TCRdb lists only in-frame clones, some missing. The data contain 200,000 to 250,000 clones, approximately 70% of them singletons. Healthy bone marrow donors made up the donor group. The receptor's source is a man between 40 and 49 years old in good health and CMV-seropositive. The gene calls are TRBV29-1 and TRBJ2-2; 8 bases agree with TRBD1. Input material: PBMCs. CDR3 residues: CSVRTGLNTGELFF. DNA for the CDR3: TGCAGCGTACGGACAGGGCTGAACACCGGGGAGCTGTTTTTT.